This T cell receptor (beta chain) was profiled in a study of blood T cell repertoires in COVID-19. Looking at the study overall: Acute-phase and convalescent COVID-19 samples originated in the United States, Italy and Spain. PBMCs, B-cell-depleted T cells, or T cells were the source of the cDNA or gDNA that made up the material.

TCRdb keeps only in-frame clones here, not all; method: immunoSEQ multiplex PCR. The repertoire holds roughly 300,000 clones, with 87% as singletons. V dropped 3 bases and J dropped 6; count of bases not matched to a gene: 3. CDR3 length: 14 amino acids. Germline-derived CDR1 and CDR2 are LNHDA and SQIVND (reference sequence). Residents of about two dozen US areas, aged about 18 to 95 years, made up the participants. For recovered donors of Cohort 3, there were two negative PCRs, clearance, or symptom resolution. The gene calls are TRBV19 and TRBJ1-2; 11 bases map to TRBD1. The TCR was taken from a woman aged 30 to 39 who had recovered from COVID-19. The material sequenced was PBMCs or T cells enriched from blood (not recorded which). The CDR3 is CASSMDRGLHGYTF. For the CDR3, the DNA is TGTGCCAGTAGTATGGACAGGGGGCTCCATGGCTACACCTTC. Variable domain in full (rest from reference TRBV19 and TRBJ1-2): DGGITQSPKYLFRKEGQNVTLSCEQNLNHDAMYWYRQDPGQGLRLIYYSQIVNDFQKGDIAEGYSVSREKKESFPLTVTSAQKNPTAFYLCASSMDRGLHGYTFGSGTRLTVV.